The 18 T cell receptor beta chains below all came from one sample that was sequenced in a study of control samples from healthy donors and cancer patients. Sequencing was performed with immunoSEQ multiplex PCR; in TCRdb, only in-frame clones are kept and a portion is missing. Of 150,000 to 200,000 clones listed, around 89% are singletons. The sequencing sample was made of blood. The receptors were sampled from a woman aged 50 to 60 in good health.

Only a few counts were recorded for this clone. This chain links TRBV5-1 with TRBJ2-1; D not resolved. The V end lost 0 bases, the J end lost 0 bases, and 10 bases lay between the germline ends. Germline V lookup: CDR1 SGHRS, CDR2 YFSETQ. The CDR3 spans 16 residues. The chain's CDR3 is CASSLAYGDSYNEQFF. The CDR3 DNA sequence: TGCGCCAGCAGCTTGGCTTACGGTGACTCCTACAATGAGCAGTTCTTC.

V and J are TRBV24-1 and TRBJ2-7, with a tentative D call TRBD1 (6 bases). Trimming removed 0 bases from V and 4 bases from J, with 12 bases in between. Germline V gene lookup returns CDR1 KGHDR and CDR2 SFDVKD. This CDR3 region has 15 residues. CDR3 bases: TGTGCCACCAGTGATTTGAAGCGACAGGCATACGAGCAGTACTTC. It translates to CATSDLKRQAYEQYF.

This clone has a single count. The rearrangement joins TRBV14 to TRBJ1-1; 7 bases fit TRBD1. Per the germline V gene, CDR1 is SGHDN and CDR2 is FVKESK. V trimming: 4 bases; J trimming: 5 bases; junction bases outside the gene matches: 10. The CDR3 contains 15 residues. The CDR3 region has the DNA TGTGCCAGCAGCCCGCAGACAGGGAGAGGGACTGAAGCTTTCTTT. Protein product: CASSPQTGRGTEAFF. The whole variable domain, filled in from reference TRBV14 and TRBJ1-1, reads EAGVTQFPSHSVIEKGQTVTLRCDPISGHDNLYWYRRVMGKEIKFLLHFVKESKQDESGMPNNRFLAERTGGTYSTLKVQPAELEDSGVYFCASSPQTGRGTEAFFGQGTRLTVV.

The V call is TRBV19, the J call TRBJ2-1; 11 bases map to TRBD2. Germline assignment: CDR1 LNHDA and CDR2 SQIVND (reference sequence). CDR3 length equals 16 residues. After removal of 4 bases from V and 9 bases from J, the junction contained 11 bases not matched to a gene. CDR3 DNA sequence: TGTGCCAGTAGTACCCGCTATTCGGGACTAGCGGCTGAGCAGTTCTTC. Protein sequence: CASSTRYSGLAAEQFF.

Regarding this clone: Compared with germline, one end of the junction differs, possibly owing to a read error. This chain links TRBV14 with TRBJ2-1; D remains unclear. CDR1 is SGHDN, CDR2 FVKESK, per germline. The CDR3 consists of 15 residues. CDR3 bases: TGTGCCAGCAGCCAAGTATCAGGCTCCTCCAATGAGCAGTTCTTC. This translates into CASSQVSGSSNEQFF.

This chain uses TRBV28 with TRBJ1-5, with TRBD1 as a possible D gene (5 bases). There are 15 residues in the CDR3. CDR1 and CDR2 from the germline V gene are MDHEN and SYDVKM. V was trimmed by 6 bases and J by 2 bases, leaving 14 bases between them. CDR3 sequence reads: CASRASGPRNQPQHF. The CDR3 DNA reads TGTGCCAGCAGGGCTTCGGGACCGCGCAATCAGCCCCAGCATTTT.

This chain links TRBV6-5 with TRBJ1-6; D might be TRBD1 (5 bases). The germline V and J ends were trimmed by 7 bases and 3 bases, with 13 bases remaining between them. The CDR3 is made up of 15 amino acids. Germline CDR1 MNHEY, CDR2 SVGAGI. The CDR3 sequence is CASISNRNYNSPLHF. The CDR3 DNA sequence: TGTGCCAGCATATCAAACAGGAACTATAATTCACCCCTCCACTTT.

The rearrangement links TRBV29-1 to TRBJ1-2, with TRBD1 as a possible D gene (5 bases). The germline V gene has CDR1 SQVTM and CDR2 ANQGSEA. Trimming took off 3 bases at V and 3 bases at J, with 8 bases between the two ends. The CDR3 has 12 residues. CDR3 DNA: TGCAGCGTTGAGGGGCGCCACTATGGCTACACCTTC. Its translation is CSVEGRHYGYTF.

This clone was seen a handful of times. The V call is TRBV24-1, the J call TRBJ2-5; D is unclear. The CDR3 is made up of 15 amino acids. The germline V gene encodes CDR1 KGHDR and CDR2 SFDVKD. Trimming pared 2 bases from V and 5 bases from J, leaving 14 bases between. In DNA form, the CDR3 reads TGTGCCACCAGTGATTCACTTCCACCGGCGGAGACCCAGTACTTC. As protein: CATSDSLPPAETQYF.

V is TRBV2 and J is TRBJ2-1; 11 bases are a match to TRBD2. Germline CDR1 SNHLY, CDR2 FYNNEI. Trimming took 4 bases from V and 7 from J; bases not matched to a gene: 15. The CDR3 runs 18 residues. The CDR3 loop is CASSGLAGGLTSVNEQFF. In DNA, the CDR3 is TGTGCCAGCAGTGGGCTAGCGGGGGGCCTGACATCGGTAAATGAGCAGTTCTTC. Full variable domain (outside the CDR3, taken from reference TRBV2 and TRBJ2-1): EPEVTQTPSHQVTQMGQEVILRCVPISNHLYFYWYRQILGQKVEFLVSFYNNEISEKSEIFDDQFSVERPDGSNFTLKIRSTKLEDSAMYFCASSGLAGGLTSVNEQFFGPGTRLTVL.

The chain couples TRBV6-6 to TRBJ2-5; no definite D call. V gave up 7 bases and J gave up 1 base, with 10 bases separating them. The CDR3 runs to 13 residues. Germline V gene data show CDR1 as MNHNY and CDR2 as SVGAGI (reference sequence). DNA of the CDR3: TGTGCCAGCACATGGGGTTCCCAAGAGACCCAGTACTTC. Protein sequence: CASTWGSQETQYF.

This clone showed up just once. V and J are TRBV9 and TRBJ1-1; 8 bases align to TRBD1. The CDR3 consists of 15 residues. Germline lookup yields CDR1 SGDLS and CDR2 YYNGEE. Trimming cost V 0 bases and J 5 bases; bases outside gene matches: 6. For the CDR3, the DNA is TGTGCCAGCAGCGTAGGTCCAGGGGGCGAGACTGAAGCTTTCTTT. It encodes CASSVGPGGETEAFF.

CDR3: CASSRTEKAFF. In DNA form, the CDR3 reads TGTGCCAGCAGTCGGACAGAGAAAGCTTTCTTT. The J gene is TRBJ1-1, the V gene TRBV2, with D tentatively TRBD1 (6 bases). Trimming took off 5 bases at V and 9 bases at J, with 10 bases between the two ends. The CDR3 has 11 residues. Per the germline V gene, CDR1 is SNHLY and CDR2 is FYNNEI.

The chain links TRBV5-4 to TRBJ2-7, with TRBD1 matching over 10 bases. With V trimmed by 3 bases and J by 9 bases, 9 bases remained unmatched. The CDR3 contains 14 residues. Germline-derived CDR1 and CDR2 are SGHNT and YYREEE (reference sequence). DNA of the CDR3: TGTGCCAGCAGCTCCGACAGGGGGCGTTTCGGGCAGTACTTC. Encoded protein: CASSSDRGRFGQYF.

The genes are TRBV5-1 and TRBJ1-6; D uncertain. CDR1 is SGHRS, CDR2 YFSETQ, per germline. Trimming cost V 1 base and J 7 bases, with 9 bases left between them. The CDR3 spans 14 residues. CDR3 in amino acids: CASSLTRFNSPLHF. The CDR3 DNA follows: TGCGCCAGCAGCTTGACACGGTTCAATTCACCCCTCCACTTT.

The J gene is TRBJ2-5, the V gene TRBV4-2; the D is unclear. Trimming pared 3 bases from V and 0 bases from J, leaving 11 bases between. The CDR3 consists of 15 residues. Per germline, CDR1 LGHNA and CDR2 YNFKEQ. In DNA, the CDR3 is TGTGCCAGCAGCCAGCCCGGGCTGGACCAAGAGACCCAGTACTTC. As protein: CASSQPGLDQETQYF.

The chain uses TRBV7-9 and TRBJ1-1; 8 bases are shared with TRBD1. Unmatched junction bases numbered 12, after V lost 5 bases and J lost 10 bases. This CDR3 has 14 residues. CDR1 is SEHNR and CDR2 is FQNEAQ in the germline V gene (reference sequence). CDR3 nucleotides: TGTGCCAGCAGCGGGGACAGGAGCCAAACGGGAGCTTTCTTT. Translation: CASSGDRSQTGAFF.

This clone was seen once. This sequence joins TRBV5-6 and TRBJ1-1; 10 nucleotides align to TRBD1. Germline lookup yields CDR1 SGHDT and CDR2 YYEEEE. The CDR3 runs to 14 residues. V dropped 0 bases and J dropped 7; count of bases not matched to a gene: 3. The CDR3 region is CASSLGQGAVEAFF. The CDR3 bases are TGTGCCAGCAGCTTGGGACAGGGGGCCGTTGAAGCTTTCTTT.